Following are 17 T cell receptor beta chains from one sample sequenced in a study of T cell clonality in common variable immunodeficiency. Repertoires were generated with immunoSEQ multiplex PCR, while TCRdb's copy carries only in-frame clones and drops some. Observed in the sample are about 34,000 clones, none of them singletons. The specimen was peripheral blood mononuclear cells. All receptors derive from a person aged 18 to 75 in good health.

This clone has ten or more counts. The CDR3 region is CASTSGRGNYGYTF. The part of the CDR3 DNA that was read is TGTGCCAGTACCTCGGGTAGGGGAAACTATGGC. The J gene is TRBJ1-2, the V gene TRBV19, with D tentatively TRBD1 (5 bases). The CDR3 is cut off 3 residues early in the read; its end comes from the germline J gene. The CDR3 runs 14 residues. Germline CDR1 and CDR2: LNHDA and SQIVND (reference sequence). Deletions cut 7 bases from V and 2 bases from J, with 14 bases between.

At least ten counts were recorded for this clone. The read stops 3 residues short of the end of the CDR3; the missing end is completed from the germline J gene. The gene calls are TRBV5-1 and TRBJ2-5, with D maybe TRBD2 (7 bases). The CDR3 contains 15 residues. V was shortened by 4 bases and J by 2 bases, with 15 bases between the two germline ends. The germline V gene encodes CDR1 SGHRS and CDR2 YFSETQ. Incomplete CDR3 DNA: TGCGCCAGCAGCCCGGGGAGGGGGGGGCAAGAGACC. It specifies CASSPGRGGQET. The complete CDR3 protein is CASSPGRGGQETQYF. Variable domain in full (rest from reference TRBV5-1 and TRBJ2-5): KAGVTQTPRYLIKTRGQQVTLSCSPISGHRSVSWYQQTPGQGLQFLFEYFSETQRNKGNFPGRFSGRQFSNSRSEMNVSTLELGDSALYLCASSPGRGGQETQYFGPGTRLLVL.

In this sample, this clone turned up many times. The read terminates 3 residues ahead of where the CDR3 ends, so the germline J gene completes it. V usage is TRBV2 and J usage is TRBJ2-7, with 9 bases fitting TRBD1. Germline V gene lookup returns CDR1 SNHLY and CDR2 FYNNEI. The ends lost 6 bases at V and 2 bases at J; junction bases unmatched: 14. This CDR3 region has 17 residues. The DNA read from the CDR3 is TGTGCCAGCAGGGCCGGGACAGGGCTGGCGGGGGCCTACGAG. This codes for CASRAGTGLAGAYE. The whole CDR3 protein reads CASRAGTGLAGAYEQYF.

This clone was found many times. The sequence runs out 3 residues before the end of the CDR3; the remainder is reconstructed from the germline J gene. The rearrangement links TRBV29-1 to TRBJ2-1, with a weak D call TRBD2 (6 bases). There are 14 residues in the CDR3. Germline-derived CDR1 and CDR2 are SQVTM and ANQGSEA. Deletions cut 8 bases from V and 8 bases from J, with 22 bases between. CDR3 bases read: TGCAGCTCAAACGATGGGCGGGGCTGGGATGAG. Encoded protein: CSSNDGRGWDE. The CDR3, in full, reads CSSNDGRGWDEQFF.

This clone was picked up many times. Read sequence stops 3 residues before the CDR3 end, and the germline J gene provides the missing end. This sequence joins TRBV30 and TRBJ2-7; the match to TRBD2 covers 7 bases. J lost 6 bases, V lost 4 bases, and 9 bases had no gene match. CDR1 and CDR2 from the germline V gene are GTSNPN and SVGIG (reference sequence). The CDR3 runs to 13 residues. CDR3 region: CAWIKRDPGEQYF. The CDR3 DNA, read in part, is TGTGCCTGGATAAAGCGGGATCCCGGCGAG. Using reference TRBV30 and TRBJ2-7 for the parts outside the CDR3, the full variable domain is SQTIHQWPATLVQPVGSPLSLECTVEGTSNPNLYWYRQAAGRGLQLLFYSVGIGQISSEVPQNLSASRPQDRQFILSSKKLLLSDSGFYLCAWIKRDPGEQYFGPGTRLTVT.

In this sample, this clone turned up a few times. The CDR3 reads CASSLGGVYNSPLHF. The sequenced CDR3 bases are TGTGCCAGCAGCTTAGGGGGGGTCTATAATTCACCC. V and J are TRBV7-9 and TRBJ1-6; perhaps TRBD1 as D (5 bases). Sequencing ends 3 residues short of the CDR3 end; the germline J gene provides the rest. There are 15 residues in the CDR3. V gave up 1 base and J gave up 3 bases, with 7 bases separating them. The germline V gene encodes CDR1 SEHNR and CDR2 FQNEAQ (reference sequence).

This clone was seen ten or more times. The CDR3 end lies 3 residues beyond the end of the read and is filled in from the germline J gene. V usage is TRBV19 and J usage is TRBJ2-2; 10 bases are shared with TRBD2. V was pared by 6 bases and J by 4 bases, with 14 bases of the junction left unmatched. The CDR3 length is 18 residues. Germline V gives CDR1 LNHDA, CDR2 SQIVND (reference sequence). CDR3: CASSPAGGPVSGTGELFF. Incomplete CDR3 DNA: TGTGCCAGTAGCCCAGCGGGGGGGCCAGTGAGTGGCACCGGGGAG. Drawing the rest from reference TRBV19 and TRBJ2-2, the complete variable domain is DGGITQSPKYLFRKEGQNVTLSCEQNLNHDAMYWYRQDPGQGLRLIYYSQIVNDFQKGDIAEGYSVSREKKESFPLTVTSAQKNPTAFYLCASSPAGGPVSGTGELFFGEGSRLTVL.

This clone was observed many times. At one boundary the junction diverges from the germline segment, which might be a read error. The read is 3 residues too short to cover the CDR3 end, so that end is filled in from the germline J gene. V gene TRBV7-9 combines with J gene TRBJ2-7; D uncertain. The CDR3 runs to 13 residues. Germline CDR1 reads SEHNR; CDR2 reads FQNEAQ (reference sequence). The CDR3 DNA, read in part, is TGTTCCAGCAGCATAGACAAGTCCTACGAG. This encodes CSSSIDKSYE. The complete CDR3 reads CSSSIDKSYEQYF. Full variable domain (missing parts from reference TRBV7-9 and TRBJ2-7): DTGVSQNPRHKITKRGQNVTFRCDPISEHNRLYWYRQTLGQGPEFLTYFQNEAQLEKSRLLSDRFSAERPKGSFSTLEIQRTEQGDSAMYLCSSSIDKSYEQYFGPGTRLTVT.

In its sample, this clone was seen many times. The CDR3 extends 3 residues past the end of the read, so its final part is completed from the germline J gene. The chain links TRBV29-1 to TRBJ2-2, with 7 positions matching TRBD1. There are 17 residues in the CDR3. Per germline, CDR1 SQVTM and CDR2 ANQGSEA. The CDR3 spells CNASNRIWTGNTGELFF. The CDR3 DNA, read in part, is TGCAACGCCAGCAACAGAATCTGGACAGGGAACACCGGGGAG.

At least ten counts were recorded for this clone. Read sequence stops 3 residues before the CDR3 end, and the germline J gene provides the missing end. This rearrangement joins TRBV14 to TRBJ2-1; 11 bases align to TRBD2. CDR1 is SGHDN and CDR2 is FVKESK in the germline V gene. This CDR3 spans 15 amino acids. V lost 3 bases to trimming and J lost 3 bases; unmatched junction nucleotides: 1. Partial CDR3 DNA: TGTGCCAGCAGCCACGGGACTAGCGGCTACAATGAG. It specifies CASSHGTSGYNE. The CDR3 in its entirety is CASSHGTSGYNEQFF.

This clone was found many times. The CDR3 extends 3 residues past the end of the read, so its final part is completed from the germline J gene. The chain uses TRBV6-1 and TRBJ2-3; D call uncertain. Germline V CDR1 and CDR2: MNHNS, SASEGT. Trimming removed 3 bases from V and 1 base from J, with 14 bases in between. The CDR3 contains 16 residues. The CDR3 sequence: CASSEKYRGGTDTQYF. CDR3 bases read: TGTGCCAGCAGTGAGAAATACCGCGGTGGCACAGATACG.

This clone was detected ten times or more. The read ends 3 residues early relative to the CDR3; the germline J gene fills the gap. The chain combines TRBV19 with TRBJ1-1; TRBD1 agrees at 8 bases. The CDR3 extends over 15 amino acids. Germline CDR1 LNHDA, CDR2 SQIVND (reference sequence). After removal of 4 bases from V and 3 bases from J, the junction contained 7 bases not matched to a gene. The DNA read from the CDR3 is TGTGCCAGTAGTACCGGACAGGGCCGATACACTGAA. Translation gives CASSTGQGRYTE. The full CDR3 is CASSTGQGRYTEAFF.

The sample holds many counts of this clone. The CDR3 spells CASSLTPEGMNTEAFF. The CDR3 bases that were read are TGCGCCAGCAGCTTGACTCCGGAGGGTATGAACACTGAA. This chain connects TRBV5-1 to TRBJ1-1; D ambiguous. Read data end 3 residues before the CDR3 end; the end is taken from the germline J gene. V was shortened by 1 base and J by 0 bases, with 13 bases between the two germline ends. Looked up from germline, CDR1 is SGHRS and CDR2 is YFSETQ. The CDR3 is made up of 16 amino acids.

This clone was counted many times. The observed sequence ends 3 residues before the CDR3 terminus, with the missing tail filled in from the germline J gene. The chain is built from TRBV20-1 and TRBJ2-1, with 9 bases identical to TRBD2. Germline V gene data show CDR1 as DFQATT and CDR2 as SNEGSKA (reference sequence). J lost 4 bases, V lost 5 bases, and 9 bases had no gene match. This CDR3 has 15 residues. The CDR3 region is CSARISGGGYNEQFF. CDR3 bases read: TGCAGTGCTCGGATTAGCGGGGGAGGATACAATGAG.

This clone was detected ten times or more. The read ends 3 residues shy of where the CDR3 ends; the end is completed using the germline J gene. The gene calls are TRBV5-8 and TRBJ2-7, with TRBD2 matching over 9 bases. Germline CDR1 is SGHTS and CDR2 is YDEGEE. The CDR3 is 14 amino acids. The V and J ends lost 2 bases and 2 bases, in that order; junction bases with no gene match: 2. The CDR3 here is CASSFLAGTYEQYF. CDR3 bases read: TGTGCCAGCAGCTTCCTAGCGGGGACCTACGAG.

This clone was seen ten or more times. CDR3 DNA (partial): TGTGCCAGCAGCTTTTGGGACAGGAAGGTGTACGAG. Translating gives CASSFWDRKVYE. The whole CDR3 protein is CASSFWDRKVYEQYF. V and J are TRBV5-6 and TRBJ2-7, with TRBD1 identical over 8 bases. The read ends 3 residues early relative to the CDR3; the germline J gene fills the gap. The germline V gene has CDR1 SGHDT and CDR2 YYEEEE. With V trimmed by 2 bases and J by 4 bases, 8 bases remained unmatched. The CDR3 runs to 15 residues. Using reference TRBV5-6 and TRBJ2-7 for the parts outside the CDR3, the full variable domain is DAGVTQSPTHLIKTRGQQVTLRCSPKSGHDTVSWYQQALGQGPQFIFQYYEEEERQRGNFPDRFSGHQFPNYSSELNVNALLLGDSALYLCASSFWDRKVYEQYFGPGTRLTVT.

The table lists this clone with many counts. The read ends 3 residues before the CDR3 terminus; that terminus is restored from the germline J gene. The chain recombines TRBV20-1 with TRBJ2-5, with TRBD2 matching over 8 bases. The CDR3 contains 16 residues. Germline CDR1 DFQATT, CDR2 SNEGSKA (reference sequence). V dropped 6 bases and J dropped 4; count of bases not matched to a gene: 16. CDR3 in amino acids: CSAPAPGTSLPETQYF. CDR3 DNA (partial): TGCAGTGCCCCAGCTCCCGGGACTAGTCTTCCAGAGACC.